The rows below give T cell receptor beta chains drawn from one sample of a study of T cells in Graves' hyperthyroidism and ophthalmopathy. TCRdb ran MiXCR on the multiplex PCR reads and lists one entry per CDR3 protein. This repertoire shows about 380,000 distinct CDR3 sequences, about 13% found once; its top ten account for less than 25%. The sequenced material came from blood. Every receptor here comes from a man aged 25-45 years with Graves' hyperthyroidism that later progressed to Graves' ophthalmopathy. The CDR3 runs from the conserved cysteine through the conserved F or W. The order of the fields is V gene, J gene, clone size, D gene, CDR3 DNA, CDR3 protein. A D gene is named only where the DNA matches it firmly. A row's size may be missing; if present it is once, few, many or a size class.

v_call: TRBV29-1
j_call: TRBJ2-1
clone_size: few
d_call: NA
cdr3_nt: TGCAGCGCGTCCTACAATGAGCAGTTCTTC
cdr3_aa: CSASYNEQFF

v_call: TRBV12-3/TRBV12-4
j_call: TRBJ2-3
clone_size: many
d_call: TRBD2
cdr3_nt: TGTGCCAGCAGTCTACTAGCGGTGGGAGATACGCAGTATTTT
cdr3_aa: CASSLLAVGDTQYF

v_call: TRBV18
j_call: TRBJ1-5
clone_size: NA
d_call: TRBD1
cdr3_nt: TGTGCCAGCTCACCAAATCGGGACAGGGCCTATCAGCCCCAGCATTTT
cdr3_aa: CASSPNRDRAYQPQHF

v_call: TRBV29-1
j_call: TRBJ1-2
clone_size: few
d_call: NA
cdr3_nt: TGCAGCGCAACAGGGAAGTTAGCCTATGGCTACACCTTC
cdr3_aa: CSATGKLAYGYTF

v_call: TRBV7-2
j_call: TRBJ2-1
clone_size: many
d_call: NA
cdr3_nt: TGTGCCAGCAGCTTTTCCCTATATGAGCAGTTCTTC
cdr3_aa: CASSFSLYEQFF

v_call: TRBV11-2
j_call: TRBJ2-3
clone_size: NA
d_call: NA
cdr3_nt: TGTGCCAGCAGCCGGGGACCGCCTGCGAAGACAGATACGCAGTATTTT
cdr3_aa: CASSRGPPAKTDTQYF

v_call: TRBV28
j_call: TRBJ1-4
clone_size: many
d_call: TRBD1
cdr3_nt: TGTGCCAGCAGCTCAGCAAGGGGGCGGGAAAAACTGTTTTTT
cdr3_aa: CASSSARGREKLFF

v_call: TRBV11-2
j_call: TRBJ2-3
clone_size: NA
d_call: TRBD2
cdr3_nt: TGTGCCAGCAGCTTAGTAAAGGGACTAGACCCGACAGATACGCAGTATTTT
cdr3_aa: CASSLVKGLDPTDTQYF

v_call: TRBV12-3/TRBV12-4
j_call: TRBJ2-5
clone_size: many
d_call: NA
cdr3_nt: TGTGCCAGCAGTTTAGGGGTCGGAGAGACCCAGTACTTC
cdr3_aa: CASSLGVGETQYF

v_call: TRBV29-1
j_call: TRBJ2-4
clone_size: many
d_call: TRBD1
cdr3_nt: TGCAGCGTTTCGACAGGGGAAACCATTCAGTACTTC
cdr3_aa: CSVSTGETIQYF

v_call: TRBV12-3/TRBV12-4
j_call: TRBJ1-2
clone_size: NA
d_call: NA
cdr3_nt: TGTGCCAGCAGTTTTGGCCATGCGGTGGGGGGGGATGGCTACACCTTC
cdr3_aa: CASSFGHAVGGDGYTF

v_call: TRBV5-4
j_call: TRBJ1-2
clone_size: NA
d_call: TRBD1
cdr3_nt: TGTGCCCATACCCGGCAGGGGGCGCGTGGCTACACCTTC
cdr3_aa: CAHTRQGARGYTF

v_call: TRBV3-1
j_call: TRBJ1-1
clone_size: NA
d_call: TRBD1
cdr3_nt: TGTGCCAGCAGCCCAACCAGGGGGCGGGCTGAAGCTTTCTTT
cdr3_aa: CASSPTRGRAEAFF

v_call: TRBV28
j_call: TRBJ1-6
clone_size: few
d_call: NA
cdr3_nt: TGTGCCAGCAGTTCGGGGGGGAGCAATTCACCCCTCCACTTT
cdr3_aa: CASSSGGSNSPLHF

v_call: TRBV12-5
j_call: TRBJ2-5
clone_size: many
d_call: NA
cdr3_nt: TGTGCTAGTGGGCGTCAAGAGACCCAGTACTTC
cdr3_aa: CASGRQETQYF

v_call: TRBV7-8
j_call: TRBJ2-1
clone_size: many
d_call: TRBD1
cdr3_nt: TGTGCCAGCCAACGGGACAGGTTCACCAACAATGAGCAGTTCTTC
cdr3_aa: CASQRDRFTNNEQFF

v_call: TRBV28
j_call: TRBJ2-3
clone_size: many
d_call: NA
cdr3_nt: TGTGCCAGCAGTTACTCCAGGATCACAGATACGCAGTATTTT
cdr3_aa: CASSYSRITDTQYF